This TCR beta chain was captured in a study of blood T cell repertoires in COVID-19. Study details: The United States, Italy and Spain were the sources of the acute and convalescent COVID-19 samples. Sample material is recorded as cDNA or gDNA derived from T cells, B-cell-depleted T cells, or PBMCs.

V was clipped by 5 bases and J by 4 bases, with 13 bases between them. Germline V gives CDR1 MDHEN, CDR2 SYDVKM. The CDR3 sequence is 14 residues long. Authors' data handling: From reference gene primer amplification, estimates of nucleated cell counts were derived. The method was immunoSEQ multiplex PCR; TCRdb's version includes in-frame clones alone and lacks a portion of them. The D gene and trimming were derived from the DNA, and the V and J assignments and clone size from that table. The repertoire has 99,000 or so clones, 70% to 85% of them found once; the top ten carry 3.3%. The sample taken for sequencing was peripheral blood. The gene calls are TRBV28 and TRBJ2-3; unclear D gene. The source of this sequence is a woman over 75 with active or convalescent COVID-19. The CDR3 DNA reads TGTGCCAGCAGTACCTCGACTGGAGCAGATACGCAGTATTTT. This translates into CASSTSTGADTQYF.